This T cell receptor beta chain originates from a study of T cell repertoires in ileal Crohn's disease. Study-wide context: 35% were active smokers at surgery; median disease duration was around 8 years.

The time point: proximal margin of the surgical specimen (macroscopically non-inflamed). Adults with ileal or ileocolonic Crohn's disease and an indication for resection were eligible. Assay used: immunoSEQ multiplex PCR; TCRdb lists only in-frame clones, some missing. The top ten clones hold around 10% of a sample with 2,000 or so clones, roughly 87% of them seen once. Per the germline V gene, CDR1 is SGHRS and CDR2 is YFSETQ. J gave up 6 bases and V 0 bases, and 12 bases lay outside the gene matches. The CDR3 is 16 amino acids. This receptor was taken from an adult with Crohn's disease. The gene calls are TRBV5-1 and TRBJ2-7; 7 bases agree with TRBD1. The sequencing sample was made of ileal tissue. The CDR3 DNA reads as TGCGCCAGCAGCTTGGCTCCCGGGACCGCAGGGGGCGAGCAGTACTTC. Its translation: CASSLAPGTAGGEQYF. Full variable domain (rest looked up from reference TRBV5-1 and TRBJ2-7): KAGVTQTPRYLIKTRGQQVTLSCSPISGHRSVSWYQQTPGQGLQFLFEYFSETQRNKGNFPGRFSGRQFSNSRSEMNVSTLELGDSALYLCASSLAPGTAGGEQYFGPGTRLTVT.